This TCR beta chain appears in the sequencing data of a study of response to subunit inactivated influenza vaccine. TCRdb re-derived calls from the RT-PCR reads in MiXCR, one entry per CDR3 protein. Of about 190,000 distinct CDR3 sequences in the sample, over 13% were seen once. Notes on the study in general: Each seasonal influenza vaccination recruits few new T cells, the authors suggested.

Only a few counts were recorded for this clonotype. Its antigen is as yet unknown. J lost 5 bases, V lost 0 bases, and 14 bases had no gene match. In germline, CDR1 is MNHEY, CDR2 SVGEGT. This CDR3 has 19 amino acids. The source was CD8+ T cells sorted from PBMCs, collected about 5 days after vaccination. The receptor was isolated from a man aged 45-65 years who received an inactivated influenza vaccine. This chain connects TRBV6-2 or TRBV6-3 to TRBJ2-1; 9 nucleotides line up with TRBD1. CDR3 amino acids: CASSYSIRTGVNPDNEQFF. The DNA for the CDR3 is TGTGCCAGCAGTTACTCGATCAGGACAGGGGTCAATCCCGACAATGAGCAGTTCTTC.